The rows below give T cell receptor beta chains drawn from one sample of a study of blood T cell repertoires in COVID-19. Method: immunoSEQ multiplex PCR; TCRdb's copy keeps in-frame clones and lacks some. The sample contains approximately 480,000 clones, approximately 89% of which appear only once. Sequences were obtained from peripheral blood. These receptors all stem from a man between 18 and 35 years old with COVID-19, enrolled during active disease. The CDR3 runs from the conserved cysteine through the conserved F or W. Each record gives: V gene, J gene, D gene, clone size, CDR3 DNA, CDR3 protein. D genes are given only for firm matches. Rows may omit the clone size; those that give it use once, few, many or a size class.

TRBV27	TRBJ1-6	TRBD1	.	TGTGCCAGCGCCCAACGGGGGACAGCCTCCTATAATTCACCCCTCCACTTT	CASAQRGTASYNSPLHF
TRBV5-1	TRBJ1-5	.	.	TGCGCCAGCAGCGAAGGAGGTAGCAATCAGCCCCAGCATTTT	CASSEGGSNQPQHF
TRBV7-9	TRBJ2-1	TRBD2	.	TGTGCCAGCAGGCGCGGGAGGGGCAGCTCCTACAATGAGCAGTTCTTC	CASRRGRGSSYNEQFF
TRBV29-1	TRBJ2-3	TRBD1	.	TGCAGCGTTCTCACTCAGGGGGCAGATACGCAGTATTTT	CSVLTQGADTQYF
TRBV5-1	TRBJ2-5	.	.	TGCGCCAGCTCCCCGGACAGCTCGGAGACCCAGTACTTC	CASSPDSSETQYF
TRBV5-1	TRBJ2-2	.	.	TGCGCCAGCAGCTTGAATCGAGGGAATACCGGGGAGCTGTTTTTT	CASSLNRGNTGELFF
TRBV5-6	TRBJ2-2	.	.	TGTGCCAGCAGCTTGTACGGGGGGCGAATCGGGGAGCTGTTTTTT	CASSLYGGRIGELFF
TRBV19	TRBJ2-3	TRBD2	.	TGTGCCAGTAGTATAGCTGGAGCGTACGACGGCCTCGGGGGGACAGATACGCAGTATTTT	CASSIAGAYDGLGGTDTQYF
TRBV2	TRBJ2-7	.	.	TGTGCCACCAATGGGCCCGGCTACGAGCAGTACTTC	CATNGPGYEQYF
TRBV3-1/TRBV3-2	TRBJ2-3	.	.	TGTGCCAGCAGCCAAGATCTTCTCGGATATCTAGGGGCTAGCACAGATACGCAGTATTTT	CASSQDLLGYLGASTDTQYF
TRBV29-1	TRBJ1-1	.	.	TGCAGCGTTGAGAGAATGCTGATGAACACTGAAGCTTTCTTT	CSVERMLMNTEAFF
TRBV6-5	TRBJ2-7	TRBD2	.	TGTGCCAGCAGTCCGGGACTAGCGGGATTGCTAGAGCAGTACTTC	CASSPGLAGLLEQYF
TRBV6-1	TRBJ2-3	.	.	TGTGCCAGCAGTGACGAATCAGGGAGCACAGATACGCAGTATTTT	CASSDESGSTDTQYF
TRBV4-2	TRBJ1-5	TRBD1	.	TGTGCCAGCAGCAGCGACAGGGGGCGCGGGCCCCAGCATTTT	CASSSDRGRGPQHF
TRBV9	TRBJ2-5	TRBD2	.	TGTGCCAGCAGCGTGGGACTAGCGGGACTCCAAGAGACCCAGTACTTC	CASSVGLAGLQETQYF
TRBV2	TRBJ2-6	TRBD1	.	TGTGCCAGCAGTGATTGGGGGACAGGGGGCTCTGGGGCCAACGTCCTGACTTTC	CASSDWGTGGSGANVLTF
TRBV24-1	TRBJ2-2	.	.	TGTGCCACCAGTGACCTGGGGGGTGCCGGGGAGCTGTTTTTT	CATSDLGGAGELFF
TRBV5-8	TRBJ1-1	.	.	TGTGCCAGCAGCCTGGGCGTGGGGCACGGTGAAGCTTTCTTT	CASSLGVGHGEAFF
TRBV11-3	TRBJ2-3	TRBD2	.	TGTGCCAGCACAGGAACGCGCGGGAGGGCCGAAGATACGCAGTATTTT	CASTGTRGRAEDTQYF
TRBV3-1/TRBV3-2	TRBJ1-2	TRBD1	once	TGTGCCAGCAGCCAAGAAGGGACAGGGGTGGGCTATGGCTACACCTTC	CASSQEGTGVGYGYTF
TRBV2	TRBJ1-5	.	.	TGTGCCAGCAGTCAGGGCCTCAGAGGTCAGCCCCAGCATTTT	CASSQGLRGQPQHF
TRBV21-1	TRBJ2-7	.	.	TGTGCCAGCAGCTCAGACAGCCCCTACGAGCAGTACTTC	CASSSDSPYEQYF
TRBV7-8	TRBJ2-5	.	.	TGTGCCAGCAGCCCCCAGGTGACCCAGTACTTC	CASSPQVTQYF
TRBV5-1	TRBJ2-1	TRBD2	.	TGCGCCAGCAGCCTTAGCGGGGGGGACTACAATGAGCAGTTCTTC	CASSLSGGDYNEQFF
TRBV20-1	TRBJ2-1	TRBD2	.	TGCAGTGCTAGTAGACTAGCTAGGGATGAGCAGTTCTTC	CSASRLARDEQFF
TRBV21-1	TRBJ2-3	.	.	TGTGCCAGCAGCAAAGGGAGAGGTAAGCTAGCGGGGGGGCCGAACACAGATACGCAGTATTTT	CASSKGRGKLAGGPNTDTQYF
TRBV21-1	TRBJ1-5	.	.	TGTGCCAGCACCAAGCGGGGACTAGGAGTCAATCAGCCCCAGCATTTT	CASTKRGLGVNQPQHF
TRBV6-5	TRBJ2-7	TRBD1	.	TGTGCCAGCAGTTACTCGGGACAGGGTGGCTCCTACGAGCAGTACTTC	CASSYSGQGGSYEQYF
TRBV20-1	TRBJ1-1	.	.	TGCAGTGCTAGTGAGGCGCCGAGGTCTGAAGCTTTCTTT	CSASEAPRSEAFF
TRBV2	TRBJ2-7	TRBD1	.	TGTGCCAGCAGTAGAATACCGGGACAGGGGGCGGACGAGCAGTACTTC	CASSRIPGQGADEQYF
TRBV5-8	TRBJ1-2	.	.	TGTGCCAGCAGCTTGTTGCCAGTACATGGCTACACCTTC	CASSLLPVHGYTF
TRBV10-3	TRBJ1-1	.	few	TGTGCCATCAGTGAGGACACCACTGAAGCTTTCTTT	CAISEDTTEAFF